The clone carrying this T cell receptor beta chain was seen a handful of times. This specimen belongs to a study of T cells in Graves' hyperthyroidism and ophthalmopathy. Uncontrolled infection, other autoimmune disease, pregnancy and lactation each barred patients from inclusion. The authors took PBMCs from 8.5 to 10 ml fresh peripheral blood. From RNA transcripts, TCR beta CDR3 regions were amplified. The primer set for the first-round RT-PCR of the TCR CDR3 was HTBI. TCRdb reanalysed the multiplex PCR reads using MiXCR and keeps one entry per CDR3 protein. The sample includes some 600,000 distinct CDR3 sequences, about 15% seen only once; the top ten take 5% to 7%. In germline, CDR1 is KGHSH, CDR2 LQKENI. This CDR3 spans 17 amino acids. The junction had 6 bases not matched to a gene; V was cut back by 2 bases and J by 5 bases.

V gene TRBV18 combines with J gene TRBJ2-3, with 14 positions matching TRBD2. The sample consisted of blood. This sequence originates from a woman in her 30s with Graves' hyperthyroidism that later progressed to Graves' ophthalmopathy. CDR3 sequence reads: CASSPWGLAGVQDTQYF. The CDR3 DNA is TGTGCCAGCTCACCATGGGGACTAGCGGGAGTTCAAGATACGCAGTATTTT.